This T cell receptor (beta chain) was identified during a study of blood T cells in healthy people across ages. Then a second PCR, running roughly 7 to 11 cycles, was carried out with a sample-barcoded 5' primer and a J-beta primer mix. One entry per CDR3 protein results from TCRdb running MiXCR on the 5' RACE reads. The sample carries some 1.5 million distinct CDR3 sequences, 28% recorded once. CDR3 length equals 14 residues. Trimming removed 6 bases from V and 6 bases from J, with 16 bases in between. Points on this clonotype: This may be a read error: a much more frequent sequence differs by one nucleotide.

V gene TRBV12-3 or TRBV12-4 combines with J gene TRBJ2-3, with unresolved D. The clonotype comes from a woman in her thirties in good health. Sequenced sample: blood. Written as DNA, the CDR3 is TGTGCCAGCAGACGGAACTCTCCGGCGGATACGCAGTATTTT. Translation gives CASRRNSPADTQYF.